This T cell receptor (beta chain) was identified during a study of control samples from healthy donors and cancer patients. The CDR3 has 15 residues. Trimming left V 2 bases short and J 0 bases short, with 11 bases between. Germline assignment: CDR1 MNHEY and CDR2 SVGAGI. Libraries were prepared by immunoSEQ multiplex PCR; TCRdb keeps only in-frame clonotypes and omits some of them. The sample lists about 92,000 clones, roughly 78% seen once, with around 9.5% in the top ten. In this sample, this clone turned up a few times. The sequencing input was blood. The receptor was isolated from a woman between 55 and 75 years old in good health. V and J are TRBV6-5 and TRBJ2-7; D call uncertain. The CDR3 sequence: CASSYALGSSYEQYF. The CDR3 DNA follows: TGTGCCAGCAGTTACGCGCTTGGGTCCTCCTACGAGCAGTACTTC.